The table lists the clone carrying this TCR beta chain with many counts. Its antigen remains unidentified. The output of every sequencing run exceeded 190 million TCR-beta sequences, derived from 15-18 subjects. TCRdb called the 5' RACE reads again in MiXCR, with one record for every CDR3 protein. The table shows about 120,000 distinct CDR3 sequences, with about 3.2% occurring only once. For the unsorted libraries, 2 million PBMCs stored at -80 C served as input. This CDR3 has 13 residues. Trimming took 3 bases from V and 7 from J, leaving 12 bases between them. The data were obtained in a study of neurological immune-mediated disorders. Findings of the study overall: Multiple sclerosis was found to have the least TCR clonal expansion, below healthy controls, and HTLV-1-associated myelopathy the most.

The material sequenced was PBMCs. J is TRBJ1-1 and V is TRBV12-3 or TRBV12-4; weak D call: TRBD1 (5 bases). The receptor was derived from a woman aged 25 to 39 with multiple sclerosis. This CDR3 is CASSFVGVGEAFF. CDR3 in DNA: TGTGCCAGCAGTTTTGTAGGGGTAGGTGAAGCTTTCTTT.